Following are 13 T cell receptor beta chains from one sample sequenced in a study of cytotoxic CD8 clonotypes in ibrutinib-treated CLL. TCRdb keeps only in-frame clones here, not all; method: immunoSEQ multiplex PCR. The sample consists of fewer than 25,000 clones, approximately 81% of them appearing once. The specimen was PBMCs, collected before ibrutinib treatment. These receptors were taken from a human donor with chronic lymphocytic leukemia.

The V and J genes are TRBV5-4 and TRBJ2-7; 11 bases are shared with TRBD2. V trimming: 3 bases; J trimming: 5 bases; junction bases outside the gene matches: 7. The CDR3 contains 15 residues. Germline CDR1 reads SGHNT; CDR2 reads YYREEE (reference sequence). In DNA, the CDR3 is TGTGCCAGCAGCTACACTAGCGGGAGTATACACGAGCAGTACTTC. It encodes CASSYTSGSIHEQYF.

V and J are TRBV7-9 and TRBJ2-2, with a weak D call TRBD2 (5 bases). CDR1 SEHNR and CDR2 FQNEAQ come from the germline V gene (reference sequence). CDR3 length: 17 amino acids. Trimming cost V 0 bases and J 6 bases, with 17 bases left between them. CDR3 sequence reads: CASSLANPSISPGELFF. Written as DNA, the CDR3 is TGTGCCAGCAGCTTAGCGAATCCTAGCATTTCTCCCGGGGAGCTGTTTTTT. The full variable domain, in which reference TRBV7-9 and TRBJ2-2 provide the parts outside the CDR3, is DTGVSQNPRHKITKRGQNVTFRCDPISEHNRLYWYRQTLGQGPEFLTYFQNEAQLEKSRLLSDRFSAERPKGSFSTLEIQRTEQGDSAMYLCASSLANPSISPGELFFGEGSRLTVL.

The chain combines TRBV2 with TRBJ2-5; D might be TRBD2 (6 bases). The CDR3 has 12 amino acids. Germline V gene lookup returns CDR1 SNHLY and CDR2 FYNNEI. V was clipped by 7 bases and J by 3 bases, with 9 bases between them. The DNA of the CDR3 is TGTGCCAGCAAGAGGGAGGAAGAGACCCAGTACTTC. This encodes CASKREEETQYF. Full variable domain (remainder filled in from reference TRBV2 and TRBJ2-5): EPEVTQTPSHQVTQMGQEVILRCVPISNHLYFYWYRQILGQKVEFLVSFYNNEISEKSEIFDDQFSVERPDGSNFTLKIRSTKLEDSAMYFCASKREEETQYFGPGTRLLVL.

The chain is built from TRBV25-1 and TRBJ1-2, with D possibly being TRBD1 (6 bases). Trimming left V 2 bases short and J 2 bases short, with 9 bases between. This CDR3 is built from 14 residues. Per germline, CDR1 MGHDK and CDR2 SYGVNS. In DNA, the CDR3 is TGTGCCAGCAGTGAAACAGGGAGAAACTATGGCTACACCTTC. As protein: CASSETGRNYGYTF.

The CDR3 here is CASSVALAGGPVSNEQFF. In nucleotides, the CDR3 is TGTGCCAGCAGCGTAGCACTAGCGGGAGGGCCTGTGAGTAATGAGCAGTTCTTC. V is TRBV9 and J is TRBJ2-1; 13 nucleotides agree with TRBD2. Per germline, CDR1 SGDLS and CDR2 YYNGEE. CDR3 length: 18 residues. Losses at the gene ends were 0 bases for V and 7 bases for J; bases not matched to a gene: 10.

This rearrangement joins TRBV5-4 to TRBJ1-1; 8 bases line up with TRBD1. The CDR3 loop spans 15 amino acids. V shed 4 bases, J shed 2 bases, and the junction held 7 bases outside the gene matches. Germline V gene lookup returns CDR1 SGHNT and CDR2 YYREEE (reference sequence). The CDR3 DNA sequence: TGTGCCAGCAGCGGGGCAGGGGGCGGTAACACTGAAGCTTTCTTT. Its translation is CASSGAGGGNTEAFF. Combining the CDR3 with reference TRBV5-4 and TRBJ1-1 gives the whole variable domain ETGVTQSPTHLIKTRGQQVTLRCSSQSGHNTVSWYQQALGQGPQFIFQYYREEENGRGNFPPRFSGLQFPNYSSELNVNALELDDSALYLCASSGAGGGNTEAFFGQGTRLTVV.

The rearrangement joins TRBV19 to TRBJ1-1; 7 bases are a match to TRBD1. CDR1 and CDR2 from the germline V gene are LNHDA and SQIVND (reference sequence). The ends lost 9 bases at V and 3 bases at J; junction bases unmatched: 1. The CDR3 totals 11 residues. The CDR3: CASDRDTEAFF. DNA of the CDR3: TGTGCCAGCGACAGGGACACTGAAGCTTTCTTT.

Sample share makes this clone large. The chain uses TRBV5-1 and TRBJ2-3; D is perhaps TRBD1 (6 bases). The CDR3 extends over 15 amino acids. The ends were cut back, 6 bases at V and 1 base at J, with 15 bases in the middle. Germline V gives CDR1 SGHRS, CDR2 YFSETQ. This chain's CDR3 is CASTNSRQGTDTQYF. The CDR3 DNA sequence: TGCGCCAGCACCAACTCAAGACAGGGCACAGATACGCAGTATTTT.

This clone was recorded only once. The V and J genes are TRBV9 and TRBJ1-1; no definite D call. This CDR3 is 14 amino acids long. Germline loops: CDR1 SGDLS, CDR2 YYNGEE. V lost 0 bases and J 1 base, leaving 7 bases between the germline ends. This CDR3 reads CASSVGAQNTEAFF. CDR3 DNA: TGTGCCAGCAGCGTAGGGGCCCAGAACACTGAAGCTTTCTTT.

V usage is TRBV30 and J usage is TRBJ1-1, with D unresolved. The CDR3 is 14 amino acids. Germline lookup yields CDR1 GTSNPN and CDR2 SVGIG (reference sequence). V lost 3 bases and J lost 0, with 11 bases in between. In DNA, the CDR3 is TGTGCCTGGAGGCTTGGCCAGGTGAACACTGAAGCTTTCTTT. This encodes CAWRLGQVNTEAFF.

This clone occurred a few times. The V gene is TRBV29-1, the J gene TRBJ1-1; perhaps TRBD1 as D (5 bases). CDR1 is SQVTM and CDR2 is ANQGSEA in the germline V gene. Deletions cut 4 bases from V and 6 bases from J, with 15 bases between. The CDR3 length is 13 residues. This CDR3 is CSVGLGLRAEAFF. Written as DNA, the CDR3 is TGCAGCGTTGGTTTGGGGCTGAGGGCTGAAGCTTTCTTT.

CDR3 sequence (DNA): TGTGCCAGCAGTGCGGACAGGGGGACCTACAATGAGCAGTTCTTC. Protein: CASSADRGTYNEQFF. The chain joins TRBV2 to TRBJ2-1, with TRBD1 matching 10 bases. J gave up 2 bases and V 4 bases, and 2 bases lay outside the gene matches. This CDR3 region has 15 residues. CDR1 SNHLY and CDR2 FYNNEI come from the germline V gene.

This chain links TRBV14 with TRBJ2-1; 8 nucleotides align to TRBD2. Germline-derived CDR1 and CDR2 are SGHDN and FVKESK. The CDR3 sequence is 15 residues long. J was trimmed by 3 bases and V by 3 bases; bases with no gene match: 4. CDR3 nucleotide sequence: TGTGCCAGCAGCCAGGGGACTAGGGGCTACAATGAGCAGTTCTTC. Amino acid sequence: CASSQGTRGYNEQFF.